The TCR beta chain described here comes from a study of OX40 agonist ivuxolimab in advanced cancers. On the study more broadly: Six ivuxolimab dose levels, 0.01 to 10 mg/kg, were given intravenously every 2 weeks.

Profiled with immunoSEQ multiplex PCR; TCRdb holds only in-frame clones, not every one. The sample lists tens of thousands of clones, 90% to 95% seen once, with 1.1% in the top ten. The germline CDR1 and CDR2 sequences are SGHDT and YYEEEE. The J segment lost 4 bases and the V segment lost 5 bases, leaving 11 bases of the junction unmatched. The CDR3 totals 18 residues. Baseline was the first blood sampling point, followed by cycle 4 day 1 and cycle 7 day 1. Of note for this clone: The target antigen is unknown.

Study results and caveats: Antigen specificity of clonally expanded peripheral T cells was not established. Dosing at 0.1 to 3.0 mg/kg was accompanied by clonal expansion of CD4+ and CD8+ blood T cells by week 6.

The TCR originated in an adult with an advanced solid tumor such as melanoma, head and neck, liver or kidney cancer. The sample here was CD4+ or CD8+ T cells sorted from blood, taken in a trial of the OX40 agonist ivuxolimab. The chain recombines TRBV5-6 with TRBJ2-1; 14 positions match TRBD2. CDR3 bases: TGTGCCAGCAGTCCAGGGACTAGCGGGAGTAGGACTTACAATGAGCAGTTCTTC. This gives the protein CASSPGTSGSRTYNEQFF. Combining the CDR3 with reference TRBV5-6 and TRBJ2-1 gives the whole variable domain DAGVTQSPTHLIKTRGQQVTLRCSPKSGHDTVSWYQQALGQGPQFIFQYYEEEERQRGNFPDRFSGHQFPNYSSELNVNALLLGDSALYLCASSPGTSGSRTYNEQFFGPGTRLTVL.